Listed here is a single TCR beta chain. Its antigen is not known. This entry is derived from a study of cytomegalovirus exposure and HLA in healthy donors. Trimming cost V 4 bases and J 7 bases, with 20 bases left between them. Germline CDR1 and CDR2: MNHNS and SASEGT. This CDR3 has 15 residues. Study findings and constraints: Analyses of presence/absence relied on an assumption of roughly uniform sequencing depth across donors. A further, later analysis showed that HLA-associated TCR beta chains (compared with equally common others) were more clonally expanded.

The PCR employed 60 Vbeta primers together with 13 Jbeta primers. The data were produced by immunoSEQ multiplex PCR, yet TCRdb's version contains in-frame clones alone and is incomplete. In the table there are about 120,000 clones, over 75% of which are singletons. Material for sequencing was PBMCs. This sequence was found in a man between 25 and 39 years old in good health and CMV-seronegative. This chain joins TRBV6-1 and TRBJ2-7; D is perhaps TRBD2 (7 bases). CDR3 sequence: CASSGALRGGREQYF. In nucleotides, the CDR3 is TGTGCCAGCAGTGGGGCTTTGAGGGGGGGAAGGGAGCAGTACTTC.